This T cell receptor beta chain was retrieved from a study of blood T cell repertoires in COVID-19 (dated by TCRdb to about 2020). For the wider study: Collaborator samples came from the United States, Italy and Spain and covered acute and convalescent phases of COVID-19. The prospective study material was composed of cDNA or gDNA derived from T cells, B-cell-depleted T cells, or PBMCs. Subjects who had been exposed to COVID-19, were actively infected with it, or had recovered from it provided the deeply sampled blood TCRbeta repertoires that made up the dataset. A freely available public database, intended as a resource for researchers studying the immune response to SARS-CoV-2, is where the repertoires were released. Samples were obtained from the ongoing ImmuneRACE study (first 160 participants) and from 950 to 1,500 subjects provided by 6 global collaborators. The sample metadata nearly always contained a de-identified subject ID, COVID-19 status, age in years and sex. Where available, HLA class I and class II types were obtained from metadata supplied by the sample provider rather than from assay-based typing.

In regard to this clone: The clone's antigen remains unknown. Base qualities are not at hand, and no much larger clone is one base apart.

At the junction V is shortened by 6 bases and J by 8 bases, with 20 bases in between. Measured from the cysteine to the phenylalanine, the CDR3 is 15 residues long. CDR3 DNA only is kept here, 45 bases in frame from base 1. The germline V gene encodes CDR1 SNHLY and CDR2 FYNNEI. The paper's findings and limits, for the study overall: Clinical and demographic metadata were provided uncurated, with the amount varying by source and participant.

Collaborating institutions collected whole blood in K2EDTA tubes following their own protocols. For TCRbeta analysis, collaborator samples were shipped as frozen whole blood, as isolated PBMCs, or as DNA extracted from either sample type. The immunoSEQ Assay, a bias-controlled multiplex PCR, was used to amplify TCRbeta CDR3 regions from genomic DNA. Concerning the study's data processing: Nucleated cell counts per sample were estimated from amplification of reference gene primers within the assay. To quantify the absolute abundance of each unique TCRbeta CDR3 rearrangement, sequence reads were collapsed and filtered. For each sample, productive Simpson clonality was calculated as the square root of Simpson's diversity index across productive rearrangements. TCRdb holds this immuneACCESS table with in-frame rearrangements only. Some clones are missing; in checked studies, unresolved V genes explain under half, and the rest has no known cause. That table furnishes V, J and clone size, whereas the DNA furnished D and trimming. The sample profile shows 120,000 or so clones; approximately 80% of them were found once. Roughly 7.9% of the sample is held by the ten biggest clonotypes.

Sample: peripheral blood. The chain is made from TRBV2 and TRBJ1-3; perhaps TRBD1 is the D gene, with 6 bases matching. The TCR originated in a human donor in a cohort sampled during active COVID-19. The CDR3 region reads CASRLRGASSHTIYF. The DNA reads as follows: TGTGCCAGCAGGTTGCGGGGGGCGAGTTCCCACACCATATATTTT.